This T cell receptor (beta chain) was sequenced for a study of blood T cell repertoires in COVID-19. Seattle's cohort entered during active infection and was followed longitudinally. The CDR3 has 11 amino acids. V shed 7 bases and J shed 7 bases, with 13 bases lying between them. The V gene's germline CDR1 is DFQATT and CDR2 SNEGSKA (reference sequence). Only in-frame clones appear in the TCRdb table, and some are missing; sequencing was by immunoSEQ multiplex PCR. The sample has some 290,000 clones, roughly nine tenths seen once. The source material was peripheral blood. V is TRBV20-1 and J is TRBJ1-2; D is possibly TRBD1 (6 bases). The clonotype was recovered from a woman younger than 45 with COVID-19, enrolled during active disease. This CDR3 reads CSVVGAGGYTF. The CDR3 region has the DNA TGCAGTGTCGTGGGGGCTGGTGGCTACACCTTC.